This TCR beta chain was found in a study of blood T cells in healthy people across ages. Study observations and caveats: A conclusive naive versus antigen-experienced comparison was prevented by the unsorted PBMCs.

This clonotype has just a few counts. The target antigen is unknown. Each donor's blood draw was around 9.2 milliliters of peripheral blood. Per sample, no less than 5 micrograms of total RNA were extracted. The CDR3 extends over 15 amino acids. The germline V gene encodes CDR1 KGHDR and CDR2 SFDVKD. V was pared by 5 bases and J by 7 bases, with 10 bases of the junction left unmatched. The use of a sample-barcoded 5' primer and a J-beta primer mix characterized a second PCR of about 7 to 12 cycles. Every cDNA molecule bore a tag from a template-switch adaptor containing 12 random nucleotides. TCRdb re-called the 5' RACE reads through MiXCR, storing one row per CDR3 protein. There are about 1.8 million distinct CDR3 sequences in the sample; around 50% occur only once, and over 2% lies in the top ten.

This receptor was identified in a woman aged 40 to 50 in good health. Sequencing was performed on blood. The J gene is TRBJ2-1, the V gene TRBV24-1, with TRBD1 matching 7 bases. CDR3 DNA: TGTGCCACCAGTGCCGCCCCGGGACAGAAAAATGAGCAGTTCTTC. Its protein product is CATSAAPGQKNEQFF.